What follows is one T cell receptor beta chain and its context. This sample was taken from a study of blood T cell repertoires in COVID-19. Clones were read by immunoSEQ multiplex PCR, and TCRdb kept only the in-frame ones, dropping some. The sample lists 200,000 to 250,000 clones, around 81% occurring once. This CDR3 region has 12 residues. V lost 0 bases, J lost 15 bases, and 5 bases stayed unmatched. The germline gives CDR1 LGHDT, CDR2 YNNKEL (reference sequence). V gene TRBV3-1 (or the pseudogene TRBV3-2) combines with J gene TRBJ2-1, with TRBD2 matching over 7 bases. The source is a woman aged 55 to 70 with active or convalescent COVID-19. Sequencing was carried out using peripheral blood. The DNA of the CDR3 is TGTGCCAGCAGCCAAGATAGCGGGTCCCGGTTCTTC. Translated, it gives CASSQDSGSRFF.